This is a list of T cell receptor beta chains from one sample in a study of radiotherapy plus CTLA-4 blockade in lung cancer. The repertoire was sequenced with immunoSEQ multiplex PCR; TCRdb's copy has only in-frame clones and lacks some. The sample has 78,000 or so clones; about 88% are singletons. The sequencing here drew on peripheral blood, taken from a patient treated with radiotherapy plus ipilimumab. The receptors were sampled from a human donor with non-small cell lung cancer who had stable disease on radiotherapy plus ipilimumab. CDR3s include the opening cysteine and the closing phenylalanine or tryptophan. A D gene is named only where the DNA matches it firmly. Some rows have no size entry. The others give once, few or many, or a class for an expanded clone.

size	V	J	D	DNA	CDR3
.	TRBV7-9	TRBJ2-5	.	TGTGCCAGCAGCTCAGGGTTTAGGGAGACCCAGTACTTC	CASSSGFRETQYF
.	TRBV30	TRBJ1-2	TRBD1	TGTGCCTCAACCCGATCCGGGACAGGGAACTATGGCTACACCTTC	CASTRSGTGNYGYTF
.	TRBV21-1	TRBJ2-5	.	TGTGCCAGCAGCCCGACTAGCGGGCGACAAGAGACCCAGTACTTC	CASSPTSGRQETQYF
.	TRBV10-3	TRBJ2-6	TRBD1	TGTGCCATCGAACAGGGGGACGGGGCCAACGTCCTGACTTTC	CAIEQGDGANVLTF
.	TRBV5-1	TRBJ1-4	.	TGCGCCAGCAGCTCCGGAGTTAATGAAAAACTGTTTTTT	CASSSGVNEKLFF
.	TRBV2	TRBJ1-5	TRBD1	TGTGCCAGCAGAACAGGGGAGAAACAGCCCCAGCATTTT	CASRTGEKQPQHF
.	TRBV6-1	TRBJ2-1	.	TGTGCCAGCAGTGAATTTGTAGGGGCAACCTCCTACAATGAGCAGTTCTTC	CASSEFVGATSYNEQFF
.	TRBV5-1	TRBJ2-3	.	TGCGCCAGCAGCTTGCAAGTTGCCGGCACAGATACGCAGTATTTT	CASSLQVAGTDTQYF
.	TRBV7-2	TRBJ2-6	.	TGTGCCAGCAAAGCTTCTGGGGCCAACGTCCTGACTTTC	CASKASGANVLTF
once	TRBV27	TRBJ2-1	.	TGTGCCAGCAGTCTACTCCCTACCGGGACTCTGGCCAATGAGCAGTTCTTC	CASSLLPTGTLANEQFF
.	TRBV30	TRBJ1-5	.	TGTGCCTGGAGTTCAACGGGGACGGTCGGGGAATCCCAGCATTTT	CAWSSTGTVGESQHF
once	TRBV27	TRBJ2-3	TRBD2	TGTGCCACCCTGCGAGCGGGAAGCACAGATACGCAGTATTTT	CATLRAGSTDTQYF
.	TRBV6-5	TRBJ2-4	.	TGTGCCAGCAGGGGCAGCCCACTAGCCAAAAACATTCAGTACTTC	CASRGSPLAKNIQYF
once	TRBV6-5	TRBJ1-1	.	TGTGCCAGCAGTTACAGGGATCTGAACACTGAAGCTTTCTTT	CASSYRDLNTEAFF
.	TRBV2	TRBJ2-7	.	TGTGCCAGCACCGAAGGAGGGATAAATTCCTACGAGCAGTACTTC	CASTEGGINSYEQYF
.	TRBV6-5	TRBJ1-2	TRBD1	TGTGCCAGCACCCAAACAGGGGATAGTAGCTATGGCTACACCTTC	CASTQTGDSSYGYTF
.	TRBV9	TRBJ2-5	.	TGTGCCAGCAGCGTAGCCCCACATCAAGAGACCCAGTACTTC	CASSVAPHQETQYF
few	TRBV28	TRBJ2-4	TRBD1	TGTGCCAGCAGTTTCCGGGACAGGGTCAACATTCAGTACTTC	CASSFRDRVNIQYF
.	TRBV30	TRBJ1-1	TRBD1	TGTGCCTGGGGTTTCACAGGGGACACTGAAGCTTTCTTT	CAWGFTGDTEAFF
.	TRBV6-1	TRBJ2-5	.	TGTGCCAGCAGTGTGGAAAACGATGTCCAGTACTTC	CASSVENDVQYF
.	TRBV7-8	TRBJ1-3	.	TGTGCTGCGGGACCCTTAAACACCATATATTTT	CAAGPLNTIYF
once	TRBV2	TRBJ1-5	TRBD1	TGTGCCAGCAGAAAGGACAGGAATCAGCCCCAGCATTTT	CASRKDRNQPQHF
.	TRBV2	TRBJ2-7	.	TGTGCCAGCAGGAAAGGGGTGTCCTACGAGCAGTACTTC	CASRKGVSYEQYF
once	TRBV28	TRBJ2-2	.	TGTGCCAGCAGTCTCGGGCGGGTGAACGGGGAGCTGTTTTTT	CASSLGRVNGELFF
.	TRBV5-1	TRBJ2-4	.	TGCGCCAGCAGCTTGGAGGGGACTGGGACCAAAAACATTCAGTACTTC	CASSLEGTGTKNIQYF
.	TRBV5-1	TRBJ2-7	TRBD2	TGCGCCAGCAGCTTGGCGGGGGGGCGCGAGCAGTACTTC	CASSLAGGREQYF
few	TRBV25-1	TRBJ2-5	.	TGTGCCGGCTCGAGGGGGACCCAGTACTTC	CAGSRGTQYF
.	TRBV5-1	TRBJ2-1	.	TGCGCCAGCAGCTTAGGGACGGAACCGTACAATGAGCAGTTCTTC	CASSLGTEPYNEQFF
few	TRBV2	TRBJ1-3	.	TGTGCCAGCAGTGAAGACCGGACAGTCTCTGGAAACACCATATATTTT	CASSEDRTVSGNTIYF
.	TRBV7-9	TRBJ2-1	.	TGTGCCAGCAGTCCTAATAGTGCGGTCAATGAGCAGTTCTTC	CASSPNSAVNEQFF
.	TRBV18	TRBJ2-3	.	TGTGCCAGCTCACCATTAATCAGGGATACGCAGTATTTT	CASSPLIRDTQYF
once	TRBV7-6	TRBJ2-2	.	TGTGCCAGCAGCTTAGTAGGGATTAAGAACACCGGGGAGCTGTTTTTT	CASSLVGIKNTGELFF
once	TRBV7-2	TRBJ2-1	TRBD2	TGTGCCAGCAGCGTCGGGGGGGGTTACAATGAGCAGTTCTTC	CASSVGGGYNEQFF
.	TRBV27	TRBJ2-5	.	TGTGCCAGCAGTTCCTTGGGGAGTGGAGAGACCCAGTACTTC	CASSSLGSGETQYF
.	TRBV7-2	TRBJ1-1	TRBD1	TGTGCCAGCAGCATTTCGGACAGGGGTGTCACTGAAGCTTTCTTT	CASSISDRGVTEAFF
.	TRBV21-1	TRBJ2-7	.	TGTGCCAGCAGCATTGAAAGTAGGGGCTACGAGCAGTACTTC	CASSIESRGYEQYF
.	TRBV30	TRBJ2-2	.	TGTGCCTGGACTAACCTGAACACCGGGGAGCTGTTTTTT	CAWTNLNTGELFF
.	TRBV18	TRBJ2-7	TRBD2	TGTGCCAGCTCACCCCCGGGACTAGCGGGAGGGAACGAGCAGTACTTC	CASSPPGLAGGNEQYF
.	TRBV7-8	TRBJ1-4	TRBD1	TGTGCCAGCAGCATGCGGACAGGGGGCGGTGAAAAACTGTTTTTT	CASSMRTGGGEKLFF
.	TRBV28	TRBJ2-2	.	TGTGCCAGCAGGGGAGGTAGGCGATTCACCGGGGAGCTGTTTTTT	CASRGGRRFTGELFF
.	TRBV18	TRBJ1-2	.	TGTGCCAGCTCACCACCGGGAACCTATGGCTACACCTTC	CASSPPGTYGYTF
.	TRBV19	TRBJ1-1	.	TGTGCCAGTAGTTTGCGAGGGTGGGACACTGAAGCTTTCTTT	CASSLRGWDTEAFF
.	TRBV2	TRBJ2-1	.	TGTGCCAGCAGAGTTGACAGGAGCGGTGAGCAGTTCTTC	CASRVDRSGEQFF
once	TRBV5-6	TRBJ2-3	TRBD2	TGTGCCAGCAGCTCCCAGCTAGCGGGAGTCACAGATACGCAGTATTTT	CASSSQLAGVTDTQYF
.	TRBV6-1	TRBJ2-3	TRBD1	TGTGCCAGCAGATTACAGGGGGCGCACACAGATACGCAGTATTTT	CASRLQGAHTDTQYF
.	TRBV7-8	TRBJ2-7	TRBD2	TGTGCCAGCAGCTTAGCCAGGACTAGCGGGCGTGAAGAGCAGTACTTC	CASSLARTSGREEQYF
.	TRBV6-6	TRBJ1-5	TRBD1	TGTGCCAGCAGTCCCGGACAGGGGGTAGACAATCAGCCCCAGCATTTT	CASSPGQGVDNQPQHF
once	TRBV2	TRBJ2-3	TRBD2	TGTGCCAGCAGTCTGGGGACTAGCGGGAGAGATACGCAGTATTTT	CASSLGTSGRDTQYF